This T cell receptor (beta chain) stems from a study of cytomegalovirus exposure and HLA in healthy donors. Regarding the study as a whole: A few CMV-associated chains were confirmed in vitro to be specific for CMV antigens. Most CMV-associated TCR beta chains appeared HLA-restricted in a later analysis. High specificity and sensitivity for cytomegalovirus status were reported for the classifier.

13 Jbeta primers and 60 Vbeta primers were used for the PCR. Original data processing: Later, an analysis found 65 million to 85 million unique TCR beta chains, and around 12 million of these were shared. The method was immunoSEQ multiplex PCR; TCRdb's version includes in-frame clones alone and lacks a portion of them. V and J calls and clone size are copied from that table; D and trimming were computed from the DNA. The table records 100,000 or so clones, less than 85% of them present only once. About this clone itself: Antigen: not known.

Germline CDR1 is LNHDA and CDR2 is SQIVND (reference sequence). The CDR3 contains 15 residues. Trimming at V came to 9 bases and at J to 4 bases, leaving 9 bases not matched to a gene. The chain combines TRBV19 with TRBJ2-5, with 12 bases matching TRBD2. Sequenced input: PBMCs. This TCR was sampled from a man aged 35-49 years in good health and CMV-seropositive. CDR3 protein: CASRRLAGEGETQYF. The CDR3 bases are TGTGCCAGCAGAAGACTAGCGGGAGAGGGAGAGACCCAGTACTTC.